This T cell receptor (beta chain) appears in the sequencing data of a study of TIL therapy for anti-PD-1-resistant metastatic lung cancer. Study-level information: Median tumor PD-L1 proportion score was roughly 5.5%. Study-wide findings and caveats: The cohort had more treatment-naive, never-smoker and oncogene-addicted patients than typical.

Time point described: pre-treatment sample, taken before nivolumab and TIL therapy. Notes on this clone: Its specificity is unknown.

Germline CDR1 is MDHEN and CDR2 is SYDVKM. The CDR3 has 15 amino acids. V was clipped by 5 bases and J by 7 bases; unmatched bases: 8. Sequencing used immunoSEQ v3. TCRdb keeps only in-frame clones here, not all; method: immunoSEQ multiplex PCR. The repertoire holds about 45,000 clones, with about 80% as singletons. The TCR sequence derives from a man aged 70 or older with non-small cell lung cancer. The chain combines TRBV28 with TRBJ1-6, with 7 nucleotides matching TRBD1. The source material was blood, sampled at baseline. DNA for the CDR3: TGTGCCAGCAGTCCTATGGGACAGCCAAATTCACCCCTCCACTTT. Encoded protein: CASSPMGQPNSPLHF.